The TCR beta chain described here comes from a study of neoadjuvant anti-PD-1 for oral cavity cancer. The data were produced by immunoSEQ multiplex PCR, yet TCRdb's version contains in-frame clones alone and is incomplete. Seen here are roughly 14,000 clones, 60% to 65% observed once, and the top ten hold 2.4%. Trimming removed 0 bases from V and 4 bases from J, with 10 bases in between. The CDR3 totals 14 residues. In germline, CDR1 is SGHNT, CDR2 YYREEE (reference sequence). This TCR was recovered from a person between 40 and 80 years old with oral cavity squamous cell carcinoma. The sequencing used PBMCs, collected before nivolumab (anti-PD-1) treatment. The V gene is TRBV5-4, the J gene TRBJ1-2, with no clear D. The CDR3 reads CASSLEGSSYGYTF. For the CDR3, the DNA is TGTGCCAGCAGCTTGGAAGGGAGCAGCTATGGCTACACCTTC.